The 6 T cell receptor beta chains presented below share a single source sample, sequenced in a study of blood T cell repertoires in COVID-19. Sequencing was performed with immunoSEQ multiplex PCR; in TCRdb, only in-frame clones are kept and a portion is missing. The sample includes some 300,000 clones, around 84% of them seen just once. The sample was peripheral blood. The receptor set was obtained from a man between 65 and 85 years old with acute or convalescent COVID-19.

V is TRBV10-3 and J is TRBJ1-5; D is unclear. CDR1 is ENHRY and CDR2 is SYGVKD in the germline V gene. The ends were cut back, 5 bases at V and 5 bases at J, with 13 bases in the middle. CDR3 length: 14 residues. The CDR3 DNA reads TGTGCCATCAGTTCCCGGGCCGGGGATCAGCCCCAGCATTTT. As protein: CAISSRAGDQPQHF.

The chain combines TRBV19 with TRBJ2-1; 7 bases match TRBD1. V lost 4 bases and J lost 3; bases outside the gene matches: 6. Germline assignment: CDR1 LNHDA and CDR2 SQIVND (reference sequence). The CDR3 runs to 15 residues. The CDR3 DNA reads TGTGCCAGTAGTAGCCAGGGGGTAAGCTACAATGAGCAGTTCTTC. The encoded protein is CASSSQGVSYNEQFF. Full variable domain (missing parts from reference TRBV19 and TRBJ2-1): DGGITQSPKYLFRKEGQNVTLSCEQNLNHDAMYWYRQDPGQGLRLIYYSQIVNDFQKGDIAEGYSVSREKKESFPLTVTSAQKNPTAFYLCASSSQGVSYNEQFFGPGTRLTVL.

This clone was observed a handful of times. The chain links TRBV13 to TRBJ2-1; 10 nucleotides align to TRBD2. Per germline, CDR1 PRHDT and CDR2 FYEKMQ (reference sequence). The CDR3 has 16 residues. V was pared by 3 bases and J by 5 bases, with 7 bases of the junction left unmatched. CDR3 amino acids: CASSFSSGRAHNEQFF. The CDR3 DNA sequence: TGTGCCAGCAGCTTCTCGAGCGGGAGGGCCCACAATGAGCAGTTCTTC.

This clone was detected only once. The chain joins TRBV18 to TRBJ1-2, with 7 bases aligning to TRBD1. This CDR3 is built from 15 residues. The V segment lost 3 bases and the J segment 1 base; nucleotides outside the gene matches: 5. Per the germline V gene, CDR1 is KGHSH and CDR2 is LQKENI. CDR3 coding DNA: TGTGCCAGCTCACCCGGGACAGAACTTAACTATGGCTACACCTTC. Protein: CASSPGTELNYGYTF.

V and J are TRBV2 and TRBJ2-2, with D possibly being TRBD2 (6 bases). The germline CDR1 and CDR2 sequences are SNHLY and FYNNEI. Trimming left V 4 bases short and J 0 bases short, with 12 bases between. There are 16 residues in the CDR3. In nucleotides, the CDR3 is TGTGCCAGCAGTGGCAGGTCGGGGGCGAACACCGGGGAGCTGTTTTTT. This codes for CASSGRSGANTGELFF.

V gene TRBV10-3 combines with J gene TRBJ2-7, with TRBD2 matching over 13 bases. The V and J ends lost 11 bases and 5 bases, in that order; junction bases with no gene match: 6. Per germline, CDR1 ENHRY and CDR2 SYGVKD. The CDR3 runs 13 residues. The CDR3 here is CALRTSGSNEQYF. The CDR3 coding sequence is TGTGCCCTCCGGACTAGCGGGAGCAACGAGCAGTACTTC.